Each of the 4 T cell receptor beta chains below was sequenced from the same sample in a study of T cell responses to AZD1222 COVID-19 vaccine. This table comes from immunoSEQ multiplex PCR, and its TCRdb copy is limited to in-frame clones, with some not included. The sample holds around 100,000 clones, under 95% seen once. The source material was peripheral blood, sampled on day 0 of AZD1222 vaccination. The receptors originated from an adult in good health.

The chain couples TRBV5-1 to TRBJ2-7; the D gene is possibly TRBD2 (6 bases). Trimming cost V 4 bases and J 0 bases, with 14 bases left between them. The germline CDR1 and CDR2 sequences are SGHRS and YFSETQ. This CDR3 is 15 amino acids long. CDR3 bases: TGCGCCAGCAGCACGGGACTTCCAAGCTCCTACGAGCAGTACTTC. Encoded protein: CASSTGLPSSYEQYF. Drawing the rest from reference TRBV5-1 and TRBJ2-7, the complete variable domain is KAGVTQTPRYLIKTRGQQVTLSCSPISGHRSVSWYQQTPGQGLQFLFEYFSETQRNKGNFPGRFSGRQFSNSRSEMNVSTLELGDSALYLCASSTGLPSSYEQYFGPGTRLTVT.

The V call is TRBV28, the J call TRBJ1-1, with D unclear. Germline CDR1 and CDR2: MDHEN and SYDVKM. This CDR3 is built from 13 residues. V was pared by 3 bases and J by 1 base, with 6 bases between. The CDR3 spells CASSFSENTEAFF. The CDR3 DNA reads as TGTGCCAGCAGTTTCTCGGAGAACACTGAAGCTTTCTTT.

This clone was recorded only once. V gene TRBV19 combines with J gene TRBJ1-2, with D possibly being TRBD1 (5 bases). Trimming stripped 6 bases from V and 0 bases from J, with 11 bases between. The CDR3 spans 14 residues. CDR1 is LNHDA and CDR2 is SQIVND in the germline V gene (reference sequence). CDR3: CASSRDGANYGYTF. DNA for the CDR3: TGTGCCAGTAGCCGGGACGGTGCTAACTATGGCTACACCTTC.

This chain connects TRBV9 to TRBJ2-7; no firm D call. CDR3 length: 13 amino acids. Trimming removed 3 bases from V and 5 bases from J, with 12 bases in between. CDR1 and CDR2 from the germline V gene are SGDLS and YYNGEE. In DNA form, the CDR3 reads TGTGCCAGCAGCGACTCGGATCGGGACGAGCAGTACTTC. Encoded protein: CASSDSDRDEQYF. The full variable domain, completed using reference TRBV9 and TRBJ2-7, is DSGVTQTPKHLITATGQRVTLRCSPRSGDLSVYWYQQSLDQGLQFLIQYYNGEERAKGNILERFSAQQFPDLHSELNLSSLELGDSALYFCASSDSDRDEQYFGPGTRLTVT.